The 12 T cell receptor beta chains below were found in one sample sequenced in a study of CD8+CD57+ T cells in acquired aplastic anemia (dated by TCRdb to the late 2010s). Expansion of CD8+CD57+ cells had been shown by flow cytometry in the patients chosen for sequencing. Data came from an Illumina HiSeq 2000. TCR beta VDJ combination and CDR3 sequence profiling used genomic DNA as the template. TCRdb cleaned the public reads at Q25 with fastp, built clones with MiXCR and kept in-frame beta chains. Entries that share a CDR3 protein sequence are merged under the most common genes and DNA. This sample is represented by around 170,000 distinct CDR3 sequences; more than 45% of them were singletons. The ten largest account for approximately 9.7% of the sample. The sequencing input was sorted CD4+, CD8+, or CD8+CD57+ T cells (not recorded which) from PBMCs. All receptors derive from a human donor with aplastic anemia.

This clonotype was picked up a small number of times. The gene calls are TRBV10-3 and TRBJ1-1; tentative D call: TRBD1 (6 bases). V lost 7 bases, J lost 0 bases, and 12 bases lay in between. CDR3 length: 14 residues. In germline, CDR1 is ENHRY, CDR2 SYGVKD. In DNA form, the CDR3 reads TGTGCCATCAATGGGGGCGGCATGAACACTGAAGCTTTCTTT. Encoded protein: CAINGGGMNTEAFF.

The chain recombines TRBV10-3 with TRBJ2-5; TRBD1 aligns across 7 bases. CDR3 size: 13 residues. The trim removed 6 bases at V and 2 bases at J, leaving 3 bases unmatched. Germline values: CDR1 ENHRY, CDR2 SYGVKD. The CDR3 is CAISGDSQETQYF. The CDR3 bases are TGTGCCATCAGCGGGGACAGTCAAGAGACCCAGTACTTC.

This clonotype was observed a few times. V and J are TRBV20-1 and TRBJ2-7; 9 bases map to TRBD2. The trim removed 4 bases at V and 1 base at J, leaving 8 bases unmatched. This CDR3 spans 15 amino acids. Germline lookup yields CDR1 DFQATT and CDR2 SNEGSKA (reference sequence). The CDR3 spells CSAMRASGISYEQYF. The CDR3 DNA is TGCAGTGCTATGAGGGCTAGCGGGATATCCTACGAGCAGTACTTC.

Remarks on this clonotype: This sequence may be a read error, since a much larger clone differs from it by one base. The chain is built from TRBV6-5 and TRBJ1-2; D is perhaps TRBD1 (5 bases). The CDR3 has 14 amino acids. Germline V gene sequence: CDR1 MNHEY, CDR2 SVGAGI. V was shortened by 4 bases and J by 6 bases, with 15 bases between the two germline ends. The CDR3 region is CASSSPETDNGYTF. The CDR3 coding sequence is TGTGCCAGCAGTTCCCCCGAGACGGACAATGGCTACACCTTC.

This chain uses TRBV7-9 with TRBJ2-7; D remains ambiguous. The ends were cut back, 4 bases at V and 3 bases at J, with 10 bases in the middle. The length of the CDR3 is 13 residues. Germline loops: CDR1 SEHNR, CDR2 FQNEAQ (reference sequence). The DNA for the CDR3 is TGTGCCAGCAGCTCCATACCATTCTACGAGCAGTACTTC. Its protein product is CASSSIPFYEQYF. Filled out from reference TRBV7-9 and TRBJ2-7, the complete variable domain reads DTGVSQNPRHKITKRGQNVTFRCDPISEHNRLYWYRQTLGQGPEFLTYFQNEAQLEKSRLLSDRFSAERPKGSFSTLEIQRTEQGDSAMYLCASSSIPFYEQYFGPGTRLTVT.

The gene calls are TRBV11-2 and TRBJ2-2; D tentatively fits TRBD1 or TRBD2 (5 bases each). Trimming removed 5 bases from V and 6 bases from J, with 19 bases in between. Germline CDR1 and CDR2: SGHAT and FQNNGV. This CDR3 contains 16 residues. CDR3 protein: CASSPDSPLGAGELFF. For the CDR3, the DNA is TGTGCCAGCAGCCCCGACAGCCCCCTCGGGGCCGGGGAGCTGTTTTTT.

V gene TRBV10-1 combines with J gene TRBJ1-2, with D possibly matching TRBD1 (6 bases). V gave up 4 bases and J gave up 1 base, with 22 bases separating them. Germline V gives CDR1 WNHNN, CDR2 SYGVQD (reference sequence). The CDR3 runs to 18 residues. The CDR3 spells CASSAIQRTEQSNYGYTF. CDR3 sequence (DNA): TGCGCCAGCAGTGCGATACAGAGGACAGAGCAAAGTAACTATGGCTACACCTTC.

This clonotype was detected only a few times. The V gene is TRBV24-1, the J gene TRBJ2-5, with TRBD2 as a possible D gene (6 bases). Deletions cut 3 bases from V and 1 base from J, with 11 bases between. CDR3 length: 15 residues. Germline V CDR1 and CDR2: KGHDR, SFDVKD. The CDR3 bases are TGTGCCACCAGTGATCGAAGGACTATCCAAGAGACCCAGTACTTC. Translated: CATSDRRTIQETQYF.

This clonotype was counted many times. This chain uses TRBV24-1 with TRBJ1-1; 7 bases are shared with TRBD1. With V trimmed by 9 bases and J by 11 bases, 8 bases remained unmatched. This CDR3 is 11 amino acids long. Germline V gives CDR1 KGHDR, CDR2 SFDVKD. The CDR3 bases are TGTGCCACCCGGGACAGCCCCAAGGCTTTCTTT. Its protein is CATRDSPKAFF.

V gene TRBV10-2 combines with J gene TRBJ2-5; D is unclear. Germline V lookup: CDR1 WSHSY, CDR2 SAAADI. V was pared by 3 bases and J by 2 bases, with 7 bases between. The length of the CDR3 is 13 residues. CDR3 protein: CASSDWRQETQYF. The CDR3 DNA is TGCGCCAGCAGTGATTGGAGACAAGAGACCCAGTACTTC.

This clonotype was observed a handful of times. This chain links TRBV15 with TRBJ1-1; D call uncertain. This CDR3 contains 13 residues. From germline, CDR1 is LNHNV and CDR2 YYDKDF (reference sequence). The germline V and J ends were trimmed by 0 bases and 4 bases, with 6 bases remaining between them. The CDR3 spells CATSRDPSTEAFF. CDR3 in DNA: TGTGCCACCAGCAGAGATCCGTCCACTGAAGCTTTCTTT.

J is TRBJ2-7 and V is TRBV9, with D perhaps assigned TRBD1 or TRBD2 (5 bases each). The CDR3 covers 13 residues. V lost 5 bases and J 12 bases, leaving 21 bases between the germline ends. CDR1 is SGDLS and CDR2 is YYNGEE in the germline V gene. The DNA of the CDR3 is TGTGCCAGCAGTGCAGATTTCAGGGACCCCCCGTACTTC. This codes for CASSADFRDPPYF. Full variable domain (rest looked up from reference TRBV9 and TRBJ2-7): DSGVTQTPKHLITATGQRVTLRCSPRSGDLSVYWYQQSLDQGLQFLIQYYNGEERAKGNILERFSAQQFPDLHSELNLSSLELGDSALYFCASSADFRDPPYFGPGTRLTVT.